The 4 T cell receptor beta chains listed next were all sequenced from one sample in a study of spatial heterogeneity in lung cancer. MiXCR was run by TCRdb on the 5' RACE reads, yielding one entry per CDR3 protein. The profile covers roughly 120,000 distinct CDR3 sequences, with less than 15% appearing a single time and about 15% taken by the ten largest. Described time point: blood at routine non-recurrence follow-up after resection. Sequencing covered unsorted whole RNA taken from tumor, nontumor lung or frozen PBMC. This specimen was PBMCs, taken at follow-up. These receptor sequences come from a male donor with early-stage non-small cell lung cancer.

The chain recombines TRBV20-1 with TRBJ1-5, with D unresolved. Germline V gene sequence: CDR1 DFQATT, CDR2 SNEGSKA (reference sequence). Trimming removed 5 bases from V and 1 base from J, with 9 bases in between. This CDR3 spans 13 amino acids. CDR3 bases: TGCAGTGCTTCTCCGGGAAGCAATCAGCCCCAGCATTTT. Encoded protein: CSASPGSNQPQHF.

This chain joins TRBV5-4 and TRBJ1-2; 12 positions match TRBD1. The CDR3 has 15 residues. CDR1 is SGHNT and CDR2 is YYREEE in the germline V gene (reference sequence). The junction had 9 bases not matched to a gene; V was cut back by 4 bases and J by 8 bases. The CDR3 reads CASSTPGQGARGYTF. CDR3 bases: TGTGCCAGCAGCACTCCGGGACAGGGGGCGCGAGGCTACACCTTC.

J is TRBJ1-2 and V is TRBV7-9; no firm D call. Trimming removed 2 bases from V and 3 bases from J, with 7 bases in between. Germline V gives CDR1 SEHNR, CDR2 FQNEAQ (reference sequence). CDR3 size: 13 residues. The CDR3 DNA is TGTGCCAGCAGCTTAATGGTTGACTATGGCTACACCTTC. Protein sequence: CASSLMVDYGYTF.

This clonotype was seen only a few times. CDR3 sequence reads: CASSPGTGANYGYTF. The DNA of the CDR3 is TGTGCCAGCTCACCAGGGACAGGAGCCAACTATGGCTACACCTTC. V usage is TRBV18 and J usage is TRBJ1-2; 8 positions match TRBD1. Trimming took 2 bases from V and 2 from J; bases not matched to a gene: 4. The CDR3 is 15 amino acids. Looked up from germline, CDR1 is KGHSH and CDR2 is LQKENI.